The rows below give T cell receptor beta chains drawn from one sample of a study of T-cell memory formation after mild COVID-19. Each CDR3 protein gets one entry after TCRdb re-called the 5' RACE reads with MiXCR. The repertoire holds fewer than 110,000 distinct CDR3 sequences, with approximately 14% as singletons. Sequenced sample: PBMCs or a T cell subset sorted from them (not recorded which). Receptors were obtained from a man between 18 and 35 years old who had mild COVID-19 (a few samples of this study predate the infection). Cell type and time point are not known. Each CDR3 is given without its conserved first and last residue.

length: 12
V: TRBV11-2
CDR3: ASSLEVGFYEQY

length: 12
V: TRBV4-1
CDR3: ASSQEGQEETQY

length: 16
V: TRBV5-1
CDR3: ASSPLGLAITNTGELF

length: 13
V: TRBV10-3
CDR3: AISEPGQVPHGYT

length: 15
V: TRBV6-5
CDR3: ASSSGQTLLFDTEAF

length: 12
V: TRBV6-4
CDR3: ASSDSTGGGELF

length: 13
V: TRBV7-2
CDR3: ASNLRGLSTDTQY

length: 13
V: TRBV6-2/TRBV6-3
CDR3: ASSTGTGVKNIQY

length: 11
V: TRBV6-5
CDR3: ASSYASRYEQY

length: 16
V: TRBV7-2
CDR3: ASSSSGLAGENTGELF

length: 15
V: TRBV4-3
CDR3: ASSQDLARQVNTEAF

length: 13
V: TRBV11-2
CDR3: ASSLGPGERDTQY

length: 14
V: TRBV15
CDR3: ATSRAAGTDRNEQF

length: 14
V: TRBV10-1
CDR3: ASSELRDPKLDTQY

length: 12
V: TRBV9
CDR3: ASSVDTLRQTQY

length: 13
V: TRBV9
CDR3: ASSVEGRNTDTQY

length: 12
V: TRBV7-8
CDR3: ASSSANRASESF